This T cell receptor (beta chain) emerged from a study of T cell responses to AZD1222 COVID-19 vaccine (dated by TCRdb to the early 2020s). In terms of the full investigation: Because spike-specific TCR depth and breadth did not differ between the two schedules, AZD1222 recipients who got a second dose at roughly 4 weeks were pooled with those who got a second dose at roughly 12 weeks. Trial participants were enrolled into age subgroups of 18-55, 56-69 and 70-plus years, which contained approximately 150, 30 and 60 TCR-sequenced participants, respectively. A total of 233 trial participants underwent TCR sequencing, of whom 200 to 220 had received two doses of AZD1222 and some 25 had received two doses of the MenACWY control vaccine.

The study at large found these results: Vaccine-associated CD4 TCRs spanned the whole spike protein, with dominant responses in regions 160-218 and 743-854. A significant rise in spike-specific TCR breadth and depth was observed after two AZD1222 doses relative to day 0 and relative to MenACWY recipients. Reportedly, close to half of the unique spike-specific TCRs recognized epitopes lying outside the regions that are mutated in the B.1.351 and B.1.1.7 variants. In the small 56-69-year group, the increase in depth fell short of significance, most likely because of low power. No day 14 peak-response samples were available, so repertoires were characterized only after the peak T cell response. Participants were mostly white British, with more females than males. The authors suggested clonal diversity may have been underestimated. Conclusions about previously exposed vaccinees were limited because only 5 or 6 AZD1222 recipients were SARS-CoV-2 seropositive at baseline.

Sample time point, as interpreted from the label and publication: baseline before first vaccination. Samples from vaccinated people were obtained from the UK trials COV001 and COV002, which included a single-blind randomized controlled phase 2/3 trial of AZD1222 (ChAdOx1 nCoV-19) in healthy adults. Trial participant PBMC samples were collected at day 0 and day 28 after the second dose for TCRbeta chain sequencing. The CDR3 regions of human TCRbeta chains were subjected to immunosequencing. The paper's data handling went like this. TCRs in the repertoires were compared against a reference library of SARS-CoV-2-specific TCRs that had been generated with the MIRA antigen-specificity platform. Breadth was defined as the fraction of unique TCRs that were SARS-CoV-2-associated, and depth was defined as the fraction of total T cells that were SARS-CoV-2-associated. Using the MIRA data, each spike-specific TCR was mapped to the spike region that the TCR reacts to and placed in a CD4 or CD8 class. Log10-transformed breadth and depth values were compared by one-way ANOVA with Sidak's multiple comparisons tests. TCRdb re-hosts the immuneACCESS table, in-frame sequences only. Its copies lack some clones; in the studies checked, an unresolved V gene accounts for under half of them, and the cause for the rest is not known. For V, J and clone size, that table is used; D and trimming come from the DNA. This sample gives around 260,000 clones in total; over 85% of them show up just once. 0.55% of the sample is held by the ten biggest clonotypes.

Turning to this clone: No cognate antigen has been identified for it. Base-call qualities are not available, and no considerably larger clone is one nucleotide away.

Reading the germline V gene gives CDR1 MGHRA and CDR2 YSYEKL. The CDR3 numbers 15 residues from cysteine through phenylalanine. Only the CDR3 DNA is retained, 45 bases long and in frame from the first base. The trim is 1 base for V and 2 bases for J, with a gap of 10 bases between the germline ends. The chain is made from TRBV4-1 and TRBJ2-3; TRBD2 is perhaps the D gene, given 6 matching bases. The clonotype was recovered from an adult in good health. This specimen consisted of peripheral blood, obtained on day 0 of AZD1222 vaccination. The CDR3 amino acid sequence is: CASSQGGLFTDTQYF. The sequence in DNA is TGCGCCAGCAGCCAAGGGGGACTGTTCACAGATACGCAGTATTTT.